This T cell receptor beta chain emerged from a study of T cell repertoires in cytomegalovirus infection. TCRdb fed the reads into MiXCR, producing one record per CDR3 protein. The sample holds some 680,000 distinct CDR3 sequences, less than 40% seen once. The CDR3 is 15 amino acids. From germline, CDR1 is SGHDT and CDR2 YYEEEE. Germline trimming cut 3 bases from V and 6 bases from J; bases unmatched to any gene: 9. This clonotype was seen a few times. Sequencing was carried out using PBMCs. This receptor was identified in a human donor in good health (CMV status not recorded). Some clones in this sample may be carry-over from other donors' samples. This chain connects TRBV5-6 to TRBJ1-2, with 9 bases lining up with TRBD1. The CDR3 nucleotides read TGTGCCAGCAGCTCCCCAATGACAGGGGGAAATGGCTACACCTTC. Translated: CASSSPMTGGNGYTF.